This T cell receptor beta chain comes out of a study of blood T cell repertoires in COVID-19 (dated by TCRdb to the early 2020s). Notes on the research overall: Samples from collaborators originated in the United States, Italy and Spain and spanned both the acute and convalescent phases of COVID-19. The material from the prospective study consisted of cDNA or gDNA derived from T cells, B-cell-depleted T cells, or PBMCs. Subjects who had been exposed to COVID-19, were actively infected with it, or had recovered from it provided the deeply sampled blood TCRbeta repertoires that made up the dataset. The repertoires were released in a freely available public database meant as a resource for research on the immune response to SARS-CoV-2. Samples were obtained from the ongoing ImmuneRACE study (first 160 participants) and from about 1,300 subjects provided by 6 global collaborators. A de-identified subject ID, COVID-19 status, age in years and sex were almost always included in the sample metadata. Where HLA class I and class II types were available, the types were taken from metadata supplied by the sample provider, not from assay-based typing. Results and caveats for the whole study, not just this receptor: How much clinical and demographic metadata was included differed by source and by participant, and the metadata was provided uncurated.

Of note for this clone: It has no known antigen specificity. It has no much larger one-base neighbor in the sample; base qualities were not kept.

TCRbeta CDR3 regions were amplified from genomic DNA using the immunoSEQ Assay, a bias-controlled multiplex PCR. As for the original processing: Within the assay, amplification of reference gene primers was used to estimate how many nucleated cells each sample contained. To quantify the absolute abundance of each unique TCRbeta CDR3 rearrangement, sequence reads were collapsed and filtered. For each sample, productive Simpson clonality was calculated by taking the square root of Simpson's diversity index across productive rearrangements. TCRdb retrieved this table from immuneACCESS and kept in-frame rearrangements only. Not all clones are present; in checked studies, unresolved V genes account for under half, and no reason is known for the remainder. V, J and clone size are those of that table, while D and trimming were read from the DNA. For this sample the table gives about 30,000 clones, of which around 88% were detected only once. In total, the top ten clones hold about 25% of the sample.

Whole blood was collected in K2EDTA tubes by collaborating institutions according to the institutions' own protocols. Collaborator samples were shipped for TCRbeta analysis as frozen whole blood, isolated PBMCs, or DNA extracted from either sample type. Sequences were obtained from peripheral blood. This clonotype originated in a human donor in a cohort sampled during active COVID-19.

The nucleotides read TGTGCCTGGAGCCGGGACAACACAGATACGCAGTATTTT. Its product reads: CAWSRDNTDTQYF. The chain is assembled from TRBV30 and TRBJ2-3; D gene: possibly TRBD1, on 6 matching bases. The trim is 3 bases for V and 2 bases for J, with a gap of 9 bases between the germline ends. The CDR3 contains 13 residues, cysteine and phenylalanine counted. Only the CDR3 region is kept as DNA, spanning 39 bases read in frame from base 1. Reading the germline V gene (reference sequence) gives CDR1 GTSNPN and CDR2 SVGIG. Outside the CDR3, residues come from the reference TRBV30 and TRBJ2-3 proteins, so the full variable domain is: SQTIHQWPATLVQPVGSPLSLECTVEGTSNPNLYWYRQAAGRGLQLLFYSVGIGQISSEVPQNLSASRPQDRQFILSSKKLLLSDSGFYLCAWSRDNTDTQYFGPGTRLTVL.